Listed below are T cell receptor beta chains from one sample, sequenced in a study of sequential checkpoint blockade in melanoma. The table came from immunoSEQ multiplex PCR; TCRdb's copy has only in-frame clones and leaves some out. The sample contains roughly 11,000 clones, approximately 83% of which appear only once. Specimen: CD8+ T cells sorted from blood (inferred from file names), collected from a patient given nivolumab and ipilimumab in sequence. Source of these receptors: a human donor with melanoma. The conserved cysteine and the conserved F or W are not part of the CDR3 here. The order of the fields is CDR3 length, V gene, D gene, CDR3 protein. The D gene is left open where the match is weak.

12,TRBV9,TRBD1,ASSPWDRWETQY
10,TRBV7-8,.,ASSLPGREQY
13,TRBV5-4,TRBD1,ASSNRDRGTDTQY
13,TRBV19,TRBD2,ASSIGASGGNEQF
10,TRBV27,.,ASTDRYNEQF
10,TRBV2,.,ASTAGTYEQY
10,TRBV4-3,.,ASSQERETQY
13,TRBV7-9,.,ASSGGPWRTDTQY
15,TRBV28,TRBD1,ASSLPRDRGFDQPQH
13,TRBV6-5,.,ASNPSGSGANVLT
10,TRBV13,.,ASSLEGHEAF
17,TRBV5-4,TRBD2,ASRPGAGGPYFVRETQY
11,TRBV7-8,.,ASSRLSDYGYT
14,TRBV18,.,ASSSFRAQTDTEAF
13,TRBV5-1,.,ASSLGLPPDQPQH
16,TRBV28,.,ASSLGSGGKAGANVLT
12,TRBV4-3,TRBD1,ASSPDRGTDTQY
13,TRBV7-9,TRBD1,ASSPGQGRYTEAF
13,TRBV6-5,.,ASSYSQGPQETQY
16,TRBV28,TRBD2,ASSLRRGTSGYTNEQF
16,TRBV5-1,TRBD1,ASSLDPTGGSWNTEAF
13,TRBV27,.,ASYSPQGQWSEAF
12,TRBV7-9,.,ASSFDSLTDTQY
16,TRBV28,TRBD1,ASSHFDQTGQNNEKLF
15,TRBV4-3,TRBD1,ASSQTTGGGPYNEQF
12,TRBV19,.,ASSPRPQGTEQY
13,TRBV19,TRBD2,ASRLTSGDYNEQF
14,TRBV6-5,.,ASSYSLGADTGELF
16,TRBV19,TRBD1,ASSIALIDRDSSYEQY
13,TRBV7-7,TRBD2,ASSLAGGRTDTQY
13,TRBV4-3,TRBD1,ASSHPGQGPKEQY
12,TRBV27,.,ASSLRRGTDTQY
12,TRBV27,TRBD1,ASRTGDSNQPQH
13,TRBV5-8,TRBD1,ASSQDRGYNQPQH
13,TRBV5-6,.,ASSLQGVPNYGYT
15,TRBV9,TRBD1,ASSVEGTGGVGETQY
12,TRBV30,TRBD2,AWNIAGSTDTQY
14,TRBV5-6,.,ASSLWTETYNSPLH
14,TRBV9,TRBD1,ASSVGRQGVFYGYT
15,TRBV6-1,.,ASSGTGRSGSNQPQH
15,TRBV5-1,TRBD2,ASSLGLAGGLNYEQY
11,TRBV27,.,ASWAGGSHGYT
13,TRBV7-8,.,ASSFRDREASEQY
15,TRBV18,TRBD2,ASSPPWTSGTTDTQY
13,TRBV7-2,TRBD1,ASSLRAQGAETQY
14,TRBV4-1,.,ASSQDQGFLGTEAF
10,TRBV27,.,ASSLRVGELF
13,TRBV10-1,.,ASSNSWGVTYEQY